A selection of T cell receptor beta chains follows, all from one sample in a study. TCRdb re-called the RT-PCR reads through MiXCR, storing one row per CDR3 protein. Altogether about 700,000 distinct CDR3 sequences are present, approximately 15% being singletons, with the ten largest covering 3.6%. The specimen was memory CD4+ T cells from blood. Every receptor here comes from a female donor in good health, serving as a healthy control. Each CDR3 is given with its conserved first and last residue. The order of the fields is CDR3 length, V gene, J gene, clone size, D gene, CDR3 protein, CDR3 DNA. A D gene is named only where the DNA matches it firmly. Rows may omit the clone size; those that give it use once, few, many or a size class.

>14|TRBV27|TRBJ2-7|NA|NA
CASSSGHGSYEQYF
TGTGCCAGCAGTTCCGGACACGGATCCTACGAGCAGTACTTC
>14|TRBV12-3/TRBV12-4|TRBJ1-5|few|TRBD1
CASRWTGHNQPQHF
TGTGCCAGCAGGTGGACAGGGCACAATCAGCCCCAGCATTTT
>13|TRBV27|TRBJ1-1|NA|NA
CASSLTSNTEAFF
TGTGCCAGCAGTTTAACCTCCAACACTGAAGCTTTCTTT
>14|TRBV24-1|TRBJ2-7|NA|NA
CATNSGGPGYEQYF
TGTGCCACCAATTCTGGGGGGCCAGGCTACGAGCAGTACTTC
>12|TRBV11-2|TRBJ2-7|NA|NA
CASSWARAEQYF
TGTGCCAGCAGCTGGGCCAGGGCCGAGCAGTACTTC
>17|TRBV15|TRBJ2-1|few|TRBD2
CATSRDLGAGGRNEQFF
TGTGCCACCAGCAGAGATCTAGGAGCGGGAGGCCGAAATGAGCAGTTCTTC
>12|TRBV19|TRBJ1-5|NA|NA
CASQGGHQPQHF
TGTGCCAGTCAAGGGGGGCATCAGCCCCAGCATTTT
>14|TRBV20-1|TRBJ1-6|many|NA
CSVEGPEGHSPLHF
TGCAGTGTAGAGGGCCCCGAAGGTCATTCACCCCTCCACTTT
>14|TRBV12-3/TRBV12-4|TRBJ2-5|many|NA
CASSPGPSQETQYF
TGTGCCAGCAGCCCGGGGCCCTCCCAAGAGACCCAGTACTTC
>12|TRBV20-1|TRBJ1-5|NA|NA
CSASGGDQPQHF
TGCAGTGCTAGTGGGGGTGATCAGCCCCAGCATTTT
>15|TRBV6-2/TRBV6-3|TRBJ2-1|NA|TRBD2
CASTSGLAGVREQFF
TGTGCCAGCACCTCAGGGCTAGCGGGAGTTAGAGAGCAGTTCTTC
>16|TRBV10-3|TRBJ1-3|many|NA
CAIRGSGALSGNTIYF
TGTGCCATCAGGGGATCAGGGGCCCTCTCTGGAAACACCATATATTTT
>13|TRBV15|TRBJ2-1|many|NA
CATSRDLVEEQFF
TGTGCCACCAGCAGAGATTTGGTGGAGGAGCAGTTCTTC
>15|TRBV11-2|TRBJ2-3|few|NA
CASRFLGSKEDTQYF
TGTGCCAGCAGGTTCTTGGGTTCCAAGGAAGATACGCAGTATTTT
>13|TRBV12-3/TRBV12-4|TRBJ1-1|many|NA
CASSFLGGTEAFF
TGTGCCAGCAGTTTTCTGGGCGGCACTGAAGCTTTCTTT
>12|TRBV12-3/TRBV12-4|TRBJ1-2|NA|NA
CASSSWGNGYTF
TGTGCCAGCAGTTCGTGGGGAAATGGCTACACCTTC
>14|TRBV9|TRBJ2-7|NA|NA
CASSVESSSYEQYF
TGTGCCAGCAGCGTAGAAAGCAGTTCCTACGAGCAGTACTTC
>12|TRBV9|TRBJ2-7|NA|TRBD1
CASSAIRGEQYF
TGTGCCAGCAGCGCCATCAGGGGGGAGCAGTACTTC
>19|TRBV7-2|TRBJ2-1|NA|NA
CASSFRGAERTVIPNEQFF
TGTGCCAGCAGCTTTAGGGGGGCTGAAAGGACAGTAATCCCCAATGAGCAGTTCTTC
>14|TRBV12-3/TRBV12-4|TRBJ2-3|many|NA
CASRPVTSTDTQYF
TGTGCCAGCAGACCAGTAACCAGCACAGATACGCAGTATTTT
>16|TRBV7-9|TRBJ2-1|few|NA
CASSLGASSFYNEQFF
TGTGCCAGCAGCTTAGGGGCCAGCTCCTTCTACAATGAGCAGTTCTTC
>13|TRBV6-5|TRBJ1-3|few|TRBD1
CASRSGQRNTIYF
TGTGCCAGCAGGTCGGGACAGAGAAACACCATATATTTT
>15|TRBV15|TRBJ2-3|NA|NA
CATSLMGGSTDTQYF
TGTGCCACCAGCTTGATGGGTGGCAGCACAGATACGCAGTATTTT
>16|TRBV7-2|TRBJ2-2|few|NA
CASSSFRASNTGELFF
TGTGCCAGCAGCTCATTCCGGGCCTCGAACACCGGGGAGCTGTTTTTT
>14|TRBV5-4|TRBJ1-5|NA|TRBD1
CASSLKGGQQPQHF
TGTGCCAGCAGCTTGAAAGGGGGCCAACAGCCCCAGCATTTT
>11|TRBV20-1|TRBJ2-5|NA|NA
CSAHAGETQYF
TGCAGTGCGCACGCGGGAGAGACCCAGTACTTC
>15|TRBV7-9|TRBJ1-1|many|NA
CASSLNSAGDTEAFF
TGTGCCAGCAGCTTAAATTCCGCGGGTGACACTGAAGCTTTCTTT
>15|TRBV4-3|TRBJ2-7|few|NA
CASSQEGQGIYEQYF
TGCGCCAGCAGCCAAGAAGGGCAGGGCATCTACGAGCAGTACTTC
>15|TRBV20-1|TRBJ2-3|few|NA
CSARDPSVGTDTQYF
TGCAGTGCTAGAGATCCTAGTGTTGGGACAGATACGCAGTATTTT
>15|TRBV11-2|TRBJ2-3|many|NA
CASSLDGVSTDTQYF
TGTGCCAGCAGCTTAGATGGGGTCTCCACAGATACGCAGTATTTT
>17|TRBV7-2|TRBJ2-7|many|NA
CASSLPSGRGVSYEQYF
TGTGCCAGCAGCCTCCCCTCCGGGAGAGGGGTCTCCTACGAGCAGTACTTC
>14|TRBV29-1|TRBJ2-1|many|TRBD2
CSVVGTSGINEQFF
TGCAGCGTAGTCGGGACTAGCGGAATCAATGAGCAGTTCTTC
>14|TRBV20-1|TRBJ2-2|NA|NA
CSASDGGNTGELFF
TGCAGTGCTAGTGACGGGGGAAACACCGGGGAGCTGTTTTTT
>15|TRBV3-1|TRBJ2-7|NA|TRBD1
CASSPGTGIPYEQYF
TGTGCCAGCAGCCCCGGGACAGGGATCCCCTACGAGCAGTACTTC
>13|TRBV20-1|TRBJ2-1|NA|NA
CSAREGGAGEQFF
TGCAGTGCTAGAGAAGGCGGGGCGGGTGAGCAGTTCTTC
>13|TRBV24-1|TRBJ2-4|NA|NA
CATAGSPENIQYF
TGTGCCACCGCAGGCTCCCCTGAAAACATTCAGTACTTC
>15|TRBV5-1|TRBJ2-3|many|NA
CASSFFRGSTDTQYF
TGCGCCAGCAGCTTTTTTCGGGGGAGCACAGATACGCAGTATTTT
>19|TRBV20-1|TRBJ2-5|many|NA
CSATYIVAGGGLRAETQYF
TGCAGTGCTACCTATATAGTGGCAGGTGGAGGACTTAGGGCAGAGACCCAGTACTTC
>17|TRBV7-2|TRBJ2-6|many|NA
CASSLGGPGAGANVLTF
TGTGCCAGCAGCTTAGGGGGCCCAGGGGCTGGGGCCAACGTCCTGACTTTC
>13|TRBV20-1|TRBJ2-4|NA|NA
CSASHSRMDIQYF
TGCAGTGCTAGTCATAGCAGGATGGACATTCAGTACTTC
>15|TRBV3-1|TRBJ2-7|few|NA
CASSPVGDLSYEQYF
TGTGCCAGCAGCCCTGTAGGGGACTTGTCCTACGAGCAGTACTTC
>15|TRBV5-1|TRBJ2-3|NA|NA
CASSRADTLTDTQYF
TGCGCCAGCAGCCGAGCTGACACCCTCACAGATACGCAGTATTTT
>16|TRBV6-5|TRBJ1-2|many|NA
CASSSPRSGVGYGYTF
TGTGCCAGCAGTTCCCCCCGGTCGGGTGTCGGCTATGGCTACACCTTC
>14|TRBV12-3/TRBV12-4|TRBJ1-3|many|TRBD1
CASSPTGPGNTIYF
TGTGCCAGCAGTCCGACAGGGCCTGGAAACACCATATATTTT
>17|TRBV6-5|TRBJ1-6|NA|NA
CASTPRDFGTYNSPLHF
TGTGCCAGCACCCCTAGGGATTTTGGCACCTATAATTCACCCCTCCACTTT